A selection of T cell receptor beta chains follows, all from one sample in a study of cytomegalovirus exposure and HLA in healthy donors. Assay: immunoSEQ multiplex PCR; the TCRdb copy retains only in-frame clones and omits some. The repertoire has about 67,000 clones, 65% to 70% of them found once; the top ten carry approximately 2%. Material: PBMCs. Source of these receptors: a woman aged 30 to 39 in good health and CMV-seronegative. Each CDR3 is given with its conserved first and last residue. Each record gives: J gene, D gene, V gene, clone size, CDR3 protein, CDR3 DNA. D genes are given only for firm matches. The size entry is marked missing in some rows and otherwise reads once, few, many or a size class.

TRBJ1-2 | TRBD1 | TRBV27 | - | CASSFTQGRGYTF | TGTGCCAGCAGTTTCACACAGGGGAGAGGCTACACCTTC
TRBJ2-2 | TRBD1 | TRBV23-1 | - | CASGWTGRGAVF | TGCGCCAGCGGCTGGACAGGCCGGGGAGCTGTTTTT
TRBJ1-1 | - | TRBV6-1 | - | CASSQGNTEAFF | TGTGCCAGCAGTCAGGGGAACACTGAAGCTTTCTTT
TRBJ1-1 | TRBD1 | TRBV13 | - | CASSPRGQGAEYTEAFF | TGTGCCAGCAGCCCCCGAGGACAGGGGGCGGAATACACTGAAGCTTTCTTT
TRBJ1-3 | TRBD1 | TRBV19 | - | CASRSSDRGSGNTIYF | TGTGCCAGTAGGAGCAGCGACAGGGGATCTGGAAACACCATATATTTT
TRBJ2-2 | TRBD2 | TRBV5-1 | - | CASSLSGGAYTGELFF | TGCGCCAGCAGTTTATCCGGGGGGGCATACACCGGGGAGCTGTTTTTT
TRBJ1-1 | - | TRBV25-1 | once | CASSDRQLNTEAFF | TGTGCCAGCAGTGATCGACAGTTGAACACTGAAGCTTTCTTT
TRBJ2-1 | - | TRBV7-8 | - | CASSVQGDEQFF | TGTGCCAGCAGCGTACAGGGCGATGAGCAGTTCTTC
TRBJ2-4 | TRBD1 | TRBV5-6 | - | CASSLKTGGVKNIQYF | TGTGCCAGCAGCTTGAAGACAGGGGGCGTCAAAAACATTCAGTACTTC
TRBJ2-1 | TRBD2 | TRBV10-3 | - | CAISLTSASSYNEQFF | TGTGCCATCAGCCTGACTAGCGCAAGCTCCTACAATGAGCAGTTCTTC
TRBJ1-6 | TRBD1 | TRBV30 | - | CAWQTGQGINSPLHF | TGTGCCTGGCAAACGGGACAGGGGATCAATTCACCCCTCCACTTT
TRBJ1-5 | - | TRBV2 | - | CASSDQGVGNQPQHF | TGTGCCAGCAGCGACCAGGGTGTAGGCAATCAGCCCCAGCATTTT
TRBJ2-1 | TRBD2 | TRBV19 | - | CASSSTSGGANEQFF | TGTGCCAGTAGTTCGACTAGCGGGGGGGCCAATGAGCAGTTCTTC
TRBJ2-7 | TRBD2 | TRBV27 | - | CASSPLRLAGAQQYF | TGTGCCAGCAGTCCCCTACGTCTAGCGGGGGCCCAGCAGTACTTC
TRBJ1-2 | TRBD1 | TRBV6-1 | - | CASKGQGAYGYTF | TGTGCCAGCAAGGGACAGGGGGCCTATGGCTACACCTTC
TRBJ2-2 | - | TRBV5-6 | - | CASSLVGASNTGELFF | TGTGCCAGCAGCTTGGTTGGGGCCTCAAACACCGGGGAGCTGTTTTTT
TRBJ1-6 | TRBD1 | TRBV7-9 | - | CASSLDREEAFNSPLHF | TGTGCCAGCAGCCTCGACAGGGAAGAAGCTTTTAATTCACCCCTCCACTTT
TRBJ2-3 | TRBD2 | TRBV5-1 | - | CASSPPTSGGTDTQYF | TGCGCCAGCAGCCCACCGACTAGCGGGGGCACAGATACGCAGTATTTT
TRBJ1-6 | - | TRBV6-5 | - | CASSSGDSPLHF | TGTGCCAGCAGTTCCGGGGATTCACCCCTCCACTTT
TRBJ1-1 | - | TRBV6-6 | - | CASSYSTVEAFF | TGTGCCAGCAGTTACTCGACAGTGGAGGCTTTCTTT
TRBJ1-1 | - | TRBV28 | few | CATIPRGRGGTFF | TGTGCCACCATTCCGAGGGGCAGGGGTGGAACTTTCTTT
TRBJ2-2 | - | TRBV28 | - | CASSLRGELFF | TGTGCCAGCAGTTTACGCGGGGAGCTGTTTTTT
TRBJ1-1 | - | TRBV6-1 | - | CASSSGGVGNTEAFF | TGTGCCAGCAGTTCGGGGGGGGTCGGGAACACTGAAGCTTTCTTT
TRBJ1-6 | TRBD1 | TRBV6-1 | few | CASSGRSHRGPNSPLHF | TGTGCCAGCAGTGGCCGCTCCCACAGGGGCCCTAATTCACCCCTCCACTTT
TRBJ1-1 | - | TRBV5-1 | few | CASSSWGETEAFF | TGCGCCAGCAGCTCCTGGGGGGAGACTGAAGCTTTCTTT
TRBJ2-7 | TRBD1 | TRBV5-4 | few | CASSPGTGGYEQYF | TGTGCCAGCAGCCCCGGGACAGGAGGATACGAGCAGTACTTC